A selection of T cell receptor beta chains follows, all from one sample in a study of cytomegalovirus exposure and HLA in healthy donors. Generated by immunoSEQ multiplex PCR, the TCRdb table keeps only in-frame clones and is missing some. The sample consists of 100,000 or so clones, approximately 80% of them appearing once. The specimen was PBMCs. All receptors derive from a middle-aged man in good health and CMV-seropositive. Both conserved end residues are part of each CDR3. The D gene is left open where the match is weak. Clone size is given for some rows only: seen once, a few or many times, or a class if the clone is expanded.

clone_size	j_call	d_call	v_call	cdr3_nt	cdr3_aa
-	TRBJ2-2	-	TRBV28	TGTGCCAGCAGTCAACTATGGACCGGGGAGCTGTTTTTT	CASSQLWTGELFF
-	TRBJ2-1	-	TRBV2	TGTGCCAGCAGGAAGGGGCAGGGAATGGTCAATGAGCAGTTCTTC	CASRKGQGMVNEQFF
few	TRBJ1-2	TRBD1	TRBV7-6	TGTGCCAGCAGCTTAACACCGACAGGGGGCGACTACACCTTC	CASSLTPTGGDYTF
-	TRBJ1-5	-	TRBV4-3	TGCGCCAGCAGCCAAGATAGGAAGTATTTGCAGGAAGATCAGCCCCAGCATTTT	CASSQDRKYLQEDQPQHF
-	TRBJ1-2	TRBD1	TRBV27	TGTGCCAGCAGGAGTCAGGGGGCGGGTGGCTACACCTTC	CASRSQGAGGYTF
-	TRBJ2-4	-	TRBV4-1	TGCGCCAGCAGCCGGATCAGCAGGGAATATCTAGCCAAAAACATTCAGTACTTC	CASSRISREYLAKNIQYF
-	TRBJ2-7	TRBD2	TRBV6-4	TGTGCCAGCAGTGACTCAGCTAGCGGGGGGGGTTACGAGCAGTACTTC	CASSDSASGGGYEQYF
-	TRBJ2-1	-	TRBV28	TGTGCCAGCAGACCCTACCTCCGGGCAGGGGGGTACGAGCAGTTCTTC	CASRPYLRAGGYEQFF
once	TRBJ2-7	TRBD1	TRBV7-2	TGTGCCAGCCTCCTGGACAGGGGGGCCTACGAGCAGTACTTC	CASLLDRGAYEQYF
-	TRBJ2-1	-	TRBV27	TGTGCCAGCAAGGAGGGACGTGAGCAGTTCTTC	CASKEGREQFF
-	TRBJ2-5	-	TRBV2	TGTGCCAGCGATTCCAGGGGATTCCAAGAGACCCAGTACTTC	CASDSRGFQETQYF
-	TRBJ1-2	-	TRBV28	TGTGCCAGCAGTTCGCCCCATACAGGGTCGAGCTATGGCTACACCTTC	CASSSPHTGSSYGYTF
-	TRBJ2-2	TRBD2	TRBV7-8	TGTGCCAGCAGCTTAGGGTGGGCTAGCGGGGGGGCCGGGGAGCTGTTTTTT	CASSLGWASGGAGELFF
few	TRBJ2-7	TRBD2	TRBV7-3	TGTGCCAGCAGCGCAACGGGGGGGGTCTCCCTCGAGCAGTACTTC	CASSATGGVSLEQYF
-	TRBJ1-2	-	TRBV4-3	TGCGCCAGCAGCCTCACAGGATACTATGGCTACACCTTC	CASSLTGYYGYTF
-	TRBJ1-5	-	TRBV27	TGTGCCAGCAGTGGGACAACCGAGAGGCGGCCCCAGCATTTT	CASSGTTERRPQHF
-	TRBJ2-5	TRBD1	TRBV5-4	TGTGCCAGCAGCCGGGACAGGAAAGAGACCCAGTACTTC	CASSRDRKETQYF
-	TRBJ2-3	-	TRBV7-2	TGTGCCAGCACCCAGGACAGAATCTCGGTTGATACGCAGTATTTT	CASTQDRISVDTQYF
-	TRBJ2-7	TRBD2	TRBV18	TGTGCCAGCTCATATCTGGGACTAGCGGGGGGGGTCTCCTACGAGCAGTACTTC	CASSYLGLAGGVSYEQYF
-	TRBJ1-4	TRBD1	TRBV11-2	TGTGCCAGCAGCCCGGACAGGGATAATGAAAAACTGTTTTTT	CASSPDRDNEKLFF
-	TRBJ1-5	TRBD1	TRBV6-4	TGTGCCAGCAGGGGGACAGGAAGCCAGCCCCAGCATTTT	CASRGTGSQPQHF
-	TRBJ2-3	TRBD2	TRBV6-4	TGTGCCAGCAGTGAACGACTAGCGGGAGCCGATACGCAGTATTTT	CASSERLAGADTQYF
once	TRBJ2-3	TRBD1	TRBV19	TGTGCCAGTTCCCAGGGGGCAGATACGCAGTATTTT	CASSQGADTQYF
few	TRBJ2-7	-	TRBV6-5	TGTGCCAGCAGCTTTCCAGGGTCGCGAGAGCAGTACTTC	CASSFPGSREQYF
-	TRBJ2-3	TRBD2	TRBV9	TGTGCCAGCAGCAACAGCGGGGGACGGGGCACAGATACGCAGTATTTT	CASSNSGGRGTDTQYF
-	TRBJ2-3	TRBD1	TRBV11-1	TGTGCCAGCAGCTTAGGACAGGGCGACACAGATACGCAGTATTTT	CASSLGQGDTDTQYF
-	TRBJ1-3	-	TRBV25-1	TGTGCCAGCACCAGGGGCGGTGGAAACACCATATATTTT	CASTRGGGNTIYF
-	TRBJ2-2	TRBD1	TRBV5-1	TGCGCCAGCAGCGTGGGACAGGGTCGTGCCGGGGAGCTGTTTTTT	CASSVGQGRAGELFF
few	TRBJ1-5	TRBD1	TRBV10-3	TGTGCCATCAGTGAGTCGCAGGGGGCTGGGAGCAATCAGCCCCAGCATTTT	CAISESQGAGSNQPQHF
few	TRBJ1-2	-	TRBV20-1	TGCAGTGCTAAGGCCGGGGGCTACACCTTC	CSAKAGGYTF
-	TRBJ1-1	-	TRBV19	TGTGCCAGTAGGTCATGGGGAGATGAAGCTTTCTTT	CASRSWGDEAFF
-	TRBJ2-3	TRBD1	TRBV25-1	TGTGCCAGCAATAACCAGGGGGCAGATACGCAGTATTTT	CASNNQGADTQYF
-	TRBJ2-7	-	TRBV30	TGTGCCTGGAGTGTTTCGGGTAGGTACGAGCAGTACTTC	CAWSVSGRYEQYF
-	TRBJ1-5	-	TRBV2	TGTGCCAGCAGTGTGAGTCGGAGCAATCAGCCCCAGCATTTT	CASSVSRSNQPQHF
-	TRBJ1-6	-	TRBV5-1	TGCGCCAGCAGCCCGTCGGGATACTATAATTCACCCCTCCACTTT	CASSPSGYYNSPLHF
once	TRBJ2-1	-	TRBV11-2	TGTGCCAGCAACGTTGTAGGAGATGAGCAGTTCTTC	CASNVVGDEQFF
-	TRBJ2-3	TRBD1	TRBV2	TGTGCCAGCACCCCAAGGGGGCTTACTAGCACAGATACGCAGTATTTT	CASTPRGLTSTDTQYF
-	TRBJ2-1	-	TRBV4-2	TGTGCCAGCAGCCAAGAGAACAGGGCCCCCTACAATGAGCAGTTCTTC	CASSQENRAPYNEQFF
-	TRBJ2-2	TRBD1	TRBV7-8	TGTGCCAGCAGACTCAGAGACAGGGGGCGCGGCACCGGGGAGCTGTTTTTT	CASRLRDRGRGTGELFF
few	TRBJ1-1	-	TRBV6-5	TGTGCCAGCAGTTCGGCAGGTTGGAACACTGAAGCTTTCTTT	CASSSAGWNTEAFF
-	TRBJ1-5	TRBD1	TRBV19	TGTGCCAGTGCACGGGACAGAGCCCTCGGTCAGCCCCAGCATTTT	CASARDRALGQPQHF
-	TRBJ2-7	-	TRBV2	TGTGCCAGCAGTGAACCAGGTAAAGCTTCCTACGAGCAGTACTTC	CASSEPGKASYEQYF
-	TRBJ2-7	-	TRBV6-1	TGTGCCAGCAGTGAAGCGCAGAAGCGACCTTGGTACTTC	CASSEAQKRPWYF
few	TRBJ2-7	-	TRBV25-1	TGTGCCAGCGGCCAGGGTGCGTGGGGAGAGCAGTACTTC	CASGQGAWGEQYF
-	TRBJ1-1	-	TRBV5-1	TGCGCCAGCAGCTTGACAGGGTCCCATATGAACACTGAAGCTTTCTTT	CASSLTGSHMNTEAFF
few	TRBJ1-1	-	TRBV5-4	TGTGCCAGCAGGCAGGAGGGTGAAGCTTTCTTT	CASRQEGEAFF
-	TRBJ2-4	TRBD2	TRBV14	TGTGCCAGCAGCCAAGATGTTAGCGGGGGTTCCAAAAACAGTCAGTACTTC	CASSQDVSGGSKNSQYF
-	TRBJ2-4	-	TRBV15	TGTGCCACCAGCAGAGATCAGGAAGCTGACATTCAGTACTTC	CATSRDQEADIQYF
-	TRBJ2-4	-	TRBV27	TGTGCCAGCAGTAAGACAGGTTTGGGAAACATTCAGTACTTC	CASSKTGLGNIQYF
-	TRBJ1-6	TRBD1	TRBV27	TGTGCCAGCAGTTTGGGGACAGGGAGAAATAATTCACCCCTCCACTTT	CASSLGTGRNNSPLHF
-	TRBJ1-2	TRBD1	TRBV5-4	TGTGCCAGCAGCTCTCAAAAAAGACAGGGTACTGGCTACACCTTC	CASSSQKRQGTGYTF
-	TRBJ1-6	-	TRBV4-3	TGCGCCAGCAGCCAAGATCCCACAGATTCACCCCTCCACTTT	CASSQDPTDSPLHF
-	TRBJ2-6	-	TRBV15	TGTGCCACCAGCCCAACCCGCTCTGGGGCCAACGGCCTGACTTTC	CATSPTRSGANGLTF
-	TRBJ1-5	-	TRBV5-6	TGTGCCAGCAGCACGAAGGGACACACCGTTAGCAATCAGCCCCAGCATTTT	CASSTKGHTVSNQPQHF
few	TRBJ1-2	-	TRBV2	TGTGCCAGACGACACAGGAATAACTATGGCTACACCTTC	CARRHRNNYGYTF
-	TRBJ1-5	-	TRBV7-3	TGTGCCAGCAGCTTTCGTGGTAGAGAGGGAACTCAGCCCCAGCATTTT	CASSFRGREGTQPQHF
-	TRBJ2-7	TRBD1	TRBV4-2	TGTGCCAGCAGCCGCCACACCGGGACAGGAGCCTACGAGCAGTACTTC	CASSRHTGTGAYEQYF
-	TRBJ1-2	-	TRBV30	TGTGCCTGGACCAGGGCCCCCGGACCTAACTATGGCTACACCTTC	CAWTRAPGPNYGYTF
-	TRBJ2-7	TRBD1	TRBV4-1	TGCGCCAGCAGCCAAGGGTACTCCGGGACAGGCAACGAGCAGTACTTC	CASSQGYSGTGNEQYF
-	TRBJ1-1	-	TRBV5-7	TGTGCCAGCAGCTTCAGGGTCGGGGGGACTGAAGCTTTCTTT	CASSFRVGGTEAFF